This is a list of T cell receptor beta chains from one sample in a study of blood T cell repertoires in COVID-19. The method was immunoSEQ multiplex PCR; TCRdb's version includes in-frame clones alone and lacks a portion of them. The sample has around 100,000 clones; 91% are singletons. Specimen: peripheral blood. Every receptor here comes from a man in his fifties with acute or convalescent COVID-19. Each CDR3 is given with its conserved first and last residue. The order of the fields is clone size, J gene, CDR3 length, D gene, V gene, CDR3 protein, CDR3 DNA. D genes are given only for firm matches. Size is stated for part of the rows, as once, few or many counts, or as a class when the clone is expanded.

size: once
J: TRBJ1-5
length: 14
D: TRBD1
V: TRBV19
CDR3: CASSPQGDSQPQHF
DNA: TGTGCCAGTAGCCCCCAGGGGGACAGTCAGCCCCAGCATTTT

size: .
J: TRBJ1-4
length: 14
D: .
V: TRBV5-5
CDR3: CASSQDSPNEKLFF
DNA: TGTGCCAGCAGCCAAGACAGCCCGAATGAAAAACTGTTTTTT

size: .
J: TRBJ2-3
length: 12
D: .
V: TRBV2
CDR3: CASSEQKSTQYF
DNA: TGTGCCAGCAGTGAGCAGAAAAGTACGCAGTATTTT

size: once
J: TRBJ2-2
length: 14
D: TRBD1
V: TRBV3-1/TRBV3-2
CDR3: CASSPRTGSGELFF
DNA: TGTGCCAGCAGCCCCCGGACAGGGTCCGGGGAGCTGTTTTTT

size: .
J: TRBJ1-1
length: 14
D: .
V: TRBV7-2
CDR3: CASSSQGRNTEAFF
DNA: TGTGCCAGCAGCTCCCAGGGGAGGAACACTGAAGCTTTCTTT

size: .
J: TRBJ2-2
length: 14
D: .
V: TRBV11-2
CDR3: CASSWGLNTGELFF
DNA: TGTGCCAGCAGCTGGGGACTGAACACCGGGGAGCTGTTTTTT

size: .
J: TRBJ1-3
length: 15
D: .
V: TRBV18
CDR3: CASSPSAANGNTIYF
DNA: TGTGCCAGCTCACCTTCAGCGGCGAATGGAAACACCATATATTTT

size: .
J: TRBJ1-5
length: 15
D: .
V: TRBV5-1
CDR3: CASSLETGINQPQHF
DNA: TGCGCCAGCAGCTTGGAGACAGGAATAAATCAGCCCCAGCATTTT

size: .
J: TRBJ2-5
length: 13
D: .
V: TRBV6-5
CDR3: CASYPAASLTQYF
DNA: TGTGCCAGCTACCCAGCGGCGTCCCTGACCCAGTACTTC

size: .
J: TRBJ2-1
length: 15
D: TRBD1
V: TRBV15
CDR3: CATRDNRGRLNEQFF
DNA: TGTGCCACCAGAGACAACAGGGGGCGCTTAAATGAGCAGTTCTTC

size: .
J: TRBJ1-2
length: 16
D: .
V: TRBV24-1
CDR3: CATSDSGTPSNYGYTF
DNA: TGTGCCACCAGTGATTCCGGGACACCATCTAACTATGGCTACACCTTC

size: .
J: TRBJ2-1
length: 15
D: TRBD1
V: TRBV9
CDR3: CASSPDRDPYNEQFF
DNA: TGTGCCAGCAGCCCCGACAGGGATCCCTACAATGAGCAGTTCTTC

size: few
J: TRBJ1-2
length: 15
D: .
V: TRBV19
CDR3: CASSIPAGVNYGYTF
DNA: TGTGCCAGTAGTATACCGGCCGGGGTTAACTATGGCTACACCTTC

size: .
J: TRBJ2-7
length: 17
D: TRBD2
V: TRBV5-5
CDR3: CASSLAAGGPLSYEQYF
DNA: TGTGCCAGCAGCTTGGCCGCGGGGGGGCCCCTCTCCTACGAGCAGTACTTC

size: .
J: TRBJ1-3
length: 15
D: .
V: TRBV6-5
CDR3: CASSYDTGGGNTIYF
DNA: TGTGCCAGCAGTTACGATACCGGGGGAGGAAACACCATATATTTT

size: .
J: TRBJ1-1
length: 16
D: TRBD1
V: TRBV16
CDR3: CASSQRGTGLNTEAFF
DNA: TGTGCCAGCAGCCAACGGGGGACAGGGTTGAACACTGAAGCTTTCTTT

size: .
J: TRBJ1-1
length: 14
D: .
V: TRBV6-5
CDR3: CASRTGTSYTEAFF
DNA: TGTGCCAGCAGGACCGGGACAAGCTACACTGAAGCTTTCTTT

size: .
J: TRBJ2-1
length: 15
D: TRBD1
V: TRBV6-1
CDR3: CASSELIGGRNEQFF
DNA: TGTGCCAGCAGTGAGCTTATAGGGGGCCGCAATGAGCAGTTCTTC

size: .
J: TRBJ2-2
length: 17
D: .
V: TRBV3-1/TRBV3-2
CDR3: CASSPRWGGVNTGELFF
DNA: TGTGCCAGCAGCCCCCGATGGGGCGGGGTGAACACCGGGGAGCTGTTTTTT

size: .
J: TRBJ2-2
length: 13
D: .
V: TRBV5-1
CDR3: CASSPGDTGELFF
DNA: TGCGCCAGCAGCCCAGGGGATACCGGGGAGCTGTTTTTT

size: .
J: TRBJ1-1
length: 13
D: .
V: TRBV7-2
CDR3: CASSLTFNTEAFF
DNA: TGTGCCAGCAGCTTAACTTTCAACACTGAAGCTTTCTTT

size: once
J: TRBJ1-4
length: 16
D: .
V: TRBV5-1
CDR3: CASSLGQGSIDEKLFF
DNA: TGCGCCAGCAGCTTGGGGCAGGGGAGTATCGATGAAAAACTGTTTTTT

size: .
J: TRBJ1-2
length: 13
D: TRBD1
V: TRBV28
CDR3: CASSPGTGYGYTF
DNA: TGTGCCAGCAGCCCTGGGACAGGCTATGGCTACACCTTC

size: once
J: TRBJ2-1
length: 15
D: TRBD2
V: TRBV11-2
CDR3: CASSSSGGAYNEQFF
DNA: TGTGCCAGCAGCTCGAGCGGGGGGGCGTACAATGAGCAGTTCTTC

size: .
J: TRBJ2-1
length: 17
D: .
V: TRBV4-3
CDR3: CASSQDLRGASYNEQFF
DNA: TGCGCCAGCAGCCAAGATCTCCGGGGAGCCTCCTACAATGAGCAGTTCTTC

size: .
J: TRBJ1-6
length: 15
D: .
V: TRBV7-2
CDR3: CASSPVISGNSPLHF
DNA: TGTGCCAGCAGCCCCGTGATTTCAGGGAACTCACCCCTCCACTTT

size: .
J: TRBJ1-6
length: 19
D: .
V: TRBV3-1/TRBV3-2
CDR3: CASSQVGLTGRSYNSPLHF
DNA: TGTGCCAGCAGCCAAGTGGGACTGACTGGTAGGTCCTATAATTCACCCCTCCACTTT

size: once
J: TRBJ1-5
length: 15
D: .
V: TRBV4-3
CDR3: CASSQDAGELQPQHF
DNA: TGCGCCAGCAGCCAAGATGCAGGGGAACTGCAGCCCCAGCATTTT

size: .
J: TRBJ1-2
length: 13
D: .
V: TRBV19
CDR3: CASNIPGGSGYTF
DNA: TGTGCCAGTAATATCCCGGGGGGCAGCGGCTACACCTTC

size: .
J: TRBJ1-6
length: 14
D: TRBD1
V: TRBV6-5
CDR3: CASRGQGGNSPLHF
DNA: TGTGCCAGCAGAGGACAGGGCGGTAATTCACCCCTCCACTTT

size: .
J: TRBJ1-5
length: 17
D: TRBD1
V: TRBV10-3
CDR3: CAISGAGGAGRNQPQHF
DNA: TGTGCCATCAGTGGGGCAGGGGGCGCGGGTCGGAATCAGCCCCAGCATTTT

size: .
J: TRBJ1-5
length: 16
D: .
V: TRBV5-5
CDR3: CASSLFGGEVRQPQHF
DNA: TGTGCCAGCAGCTTGTTCGGAGGGGAGGTACGTCAGCCCCAGCATTTT

size: .
J: TRBJ2-6
length: 18
D: .
V: TRBV14
CDR3: CASSQQDSVSSGANVLTF
DNA: TGTGCCAGCAGCCAGCAAGACAGCGTAAGCTCTGGGGCCAACGTCCTGACTTTC

size: .
J: TRBJ1-5
length: 15
D: .
V: TRBV27
CDR3: CASSLRGFSNQPQHF
DNA: TGTGCCAGCAGTTTGAGGGGGTTCAGCAATCAGCCCCAGCATTTT

size: .
J: TRBJ2-7
length: 13
D: TRBD1
V: TRBV5-4
CDR3: CASSLERTGEQYF
DNA: TGTGCCAGCAGCTTGGAACGGACAGGGGAGCAGTACTTC

size: .
J: TRBJ1-5
length: 12
D: .
V: TRBV2
CDR3: CASSVGSQPQHF
DNA: TGTGCCAGCAGCGTAGGGAGCCAGCCCCAGCATTTT

size: .
J: TRBJ1-5
length: 13
D: .
V: TRBV12-3/TRBV12-4
CDR3: CASSFGRNQPQHF
DNA: TGTGCCAGCAGTTTTGGTCGGAATCAGCCCCAGCATTTT

size: once
J: TRBJ2-1
length: 17
D: TRBD2
V: TRBV4-2
CDR3: CASSQDLAVHPYNEQFF
DNA: TGTGCCAGCAGCCAAGATCTAGCGGTCCATCCCTACAATGAGCAGTTCTTC

size: .
J: TRBJ1-6
length: 12
D: .
V: TRBV12-3/TRBV12-4
CDR3: CASSFFGSPLHF
DNA: TGTGCCAGCAGTTTTTTCGGTTCACCCCTCCACTTT

size: .
J: TRBJ1-1
length: 16
D: TRBD1
V: TRBV2
CDR3: CASSASRDRGRTEAFF
DNA: TGTGCCAGCAGTGCTAGCCGGGACAGGGGGCGAACTGAAGCTTTCTTT

size: .
J: TRBJ1-2
length: 12
D: .
V: TRBV28
CDR3: CASTLGAGGYTF
DNA: TGTGCCAGCACCTTGGGGGCAGGCGGCTACACCTTC

size: .
J: TRBJ1-5
length: 13
D: .
V: TRBV6-2/TRBV6-3
CDR3: CASSYGVLEPQHF
DNA: TGTGCCAGCAGTTACGGAGTCCTTGAGCCCCAGCATTTT

size: .
J: TRBJ1-5
length: 16
D: .
V: TRBV4-1
CDR3: CASSQDQPGGRQPQHF
DNA: TGCGCCAGCAGCCAAGATCAGCCGGGGGGCAGGCAGCCCCAGCATTTT

size: .
J: TRBJ1-5
length: 16
D: .
V: TRBV5-6
CDR3: CASSLRRLDGNQPQHF
DNA: TGTGCCAGCAGCTTGCGGCGACTCGACGGCAATCAGCCCCAGCATTTT

size: .
J: TRBJ1-1
length: 14
D: .
V: TRBV19
CDR3: CASSIPRGDTEAFF
DNA: TGTGCCAGTAGTATCCCCCGGGGGGACACTGAAGCTTTCTTT

size: .
J: TRBJ1-3
length: 14
D: .
V: TRBV11-2
CDR3: CASSRGQTGNTIYF
DNA: TGTGCCAGCAGCCGAGGACAGACTGGAAACACCATATATTTT

size: .
J: TRBJ2-7
length: 14
D: .
V: TRBV7-2
CDR3: CASSLVGRVDEQYF
DNA: TGTGCCAGCAGCTTAGTCGGCAGGGTCGACGAGCAGTACTTC

size: once
J: TRBJ2-3
length: 14
D: TRBD2
V: TRBV10-1
CDR3: CASRDGTSGSLQYF
DNA: TGCGCCAGCAGGGATGGGACTAGCGGTTCCCTCCAGTATTTT

size: .
J: TRBJ2-3
length: 15
D: TRBD2
V: TRBV9
CDR3: CASSLSGGGTDTQYF
DNA: TGTGCCAGCAGCTTGAGCGGGGGAGGGACAGATACGCAGTATTTT